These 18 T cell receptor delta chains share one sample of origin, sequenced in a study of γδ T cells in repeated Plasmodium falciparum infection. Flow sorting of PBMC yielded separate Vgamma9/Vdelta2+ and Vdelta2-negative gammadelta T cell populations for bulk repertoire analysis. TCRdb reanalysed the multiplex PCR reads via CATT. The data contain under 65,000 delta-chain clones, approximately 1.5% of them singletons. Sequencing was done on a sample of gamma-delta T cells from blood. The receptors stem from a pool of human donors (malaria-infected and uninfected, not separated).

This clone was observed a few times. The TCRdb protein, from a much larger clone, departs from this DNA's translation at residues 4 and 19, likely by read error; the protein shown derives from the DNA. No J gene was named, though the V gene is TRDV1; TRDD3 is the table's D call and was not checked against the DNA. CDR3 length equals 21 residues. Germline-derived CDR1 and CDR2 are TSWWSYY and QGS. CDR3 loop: CALREESYHEMGKGETAQPFF. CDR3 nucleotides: TGTGCTCTTAGGGAAGAGTCGTACCATGAAATGGGCAAAGGGGAGACAGCACAACCCTTCTTT.

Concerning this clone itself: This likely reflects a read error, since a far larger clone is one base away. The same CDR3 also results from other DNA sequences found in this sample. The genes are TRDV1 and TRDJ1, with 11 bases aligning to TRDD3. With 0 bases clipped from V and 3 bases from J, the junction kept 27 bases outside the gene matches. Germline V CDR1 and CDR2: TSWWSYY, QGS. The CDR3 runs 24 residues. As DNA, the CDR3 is TGTGCTCTTGGGGAACTCCTACCGGGCGAGGAGCTCGAATTGGGGGATACGGGATCCGATAAACTCATCTTT. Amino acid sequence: CALGELLPGEELELGDTGSDKLIF.

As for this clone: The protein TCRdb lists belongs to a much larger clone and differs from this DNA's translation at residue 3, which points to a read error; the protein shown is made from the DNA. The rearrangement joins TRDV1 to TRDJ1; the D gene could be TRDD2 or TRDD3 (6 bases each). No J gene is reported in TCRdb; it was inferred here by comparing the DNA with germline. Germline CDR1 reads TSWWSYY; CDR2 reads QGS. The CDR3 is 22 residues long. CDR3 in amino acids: CAPGELSFPKSPSWTSTDKLIF. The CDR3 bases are TGTGCTCCTGGGGAACTATCCTTCCCCAAATCCCCGTCATGGACGAGCACCGATAAACTCATCTTT.

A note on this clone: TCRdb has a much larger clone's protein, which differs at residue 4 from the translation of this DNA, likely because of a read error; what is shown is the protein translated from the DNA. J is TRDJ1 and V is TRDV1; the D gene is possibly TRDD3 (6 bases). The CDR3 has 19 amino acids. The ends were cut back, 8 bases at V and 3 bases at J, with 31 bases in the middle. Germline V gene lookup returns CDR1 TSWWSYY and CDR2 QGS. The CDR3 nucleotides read TGTGCTCTTAGGGGACTAGACCCAGGCTGCTGGGGAGGGCCCGATAAACTCATCTTT. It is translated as CALRGLDPGCWGGPDKLIF.

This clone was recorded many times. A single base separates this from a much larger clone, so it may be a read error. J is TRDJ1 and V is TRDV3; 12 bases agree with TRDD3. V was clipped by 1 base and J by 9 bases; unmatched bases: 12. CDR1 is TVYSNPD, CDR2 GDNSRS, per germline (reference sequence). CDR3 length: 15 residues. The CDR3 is CAFTLRHWGIHELIF. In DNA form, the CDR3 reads TGTGCCTTTACTCTGCGACACTGGGGGATACACGAACTCATCTTT.

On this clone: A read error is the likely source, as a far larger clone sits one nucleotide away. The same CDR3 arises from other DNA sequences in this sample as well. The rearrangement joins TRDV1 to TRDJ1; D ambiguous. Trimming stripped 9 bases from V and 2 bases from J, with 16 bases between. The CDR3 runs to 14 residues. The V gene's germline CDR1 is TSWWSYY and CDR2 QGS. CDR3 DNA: TGTGCTCTGGTCCCTGTGGGTAGGACCGATAAACTCATCTTT. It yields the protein CALVPVGRTDKLIF.

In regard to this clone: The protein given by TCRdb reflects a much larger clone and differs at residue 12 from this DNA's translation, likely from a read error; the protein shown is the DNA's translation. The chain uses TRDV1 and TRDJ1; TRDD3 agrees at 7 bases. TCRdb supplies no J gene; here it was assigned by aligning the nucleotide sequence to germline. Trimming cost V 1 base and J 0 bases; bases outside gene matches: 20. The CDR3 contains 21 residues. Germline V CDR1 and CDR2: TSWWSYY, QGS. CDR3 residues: CALGEHLAGTGESLYTDKLIF. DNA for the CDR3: TGTGCTCTTGGGGAACACCTCGCGGGCACTGGGGAATCCCTGTACACCGATAAACTCATCTTT.

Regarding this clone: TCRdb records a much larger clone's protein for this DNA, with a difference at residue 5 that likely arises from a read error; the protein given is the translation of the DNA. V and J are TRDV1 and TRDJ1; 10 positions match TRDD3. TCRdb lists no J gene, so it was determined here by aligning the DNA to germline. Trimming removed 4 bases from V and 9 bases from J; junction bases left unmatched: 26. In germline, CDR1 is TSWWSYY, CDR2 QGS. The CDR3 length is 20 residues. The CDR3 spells CALGGLPSFSPYWGIGELIF. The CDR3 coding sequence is TGTGCTCTTGGGGGATTACCTTCTTTCTCTCCGTACTGGGGGATCGGGGAACTCATCTTT.

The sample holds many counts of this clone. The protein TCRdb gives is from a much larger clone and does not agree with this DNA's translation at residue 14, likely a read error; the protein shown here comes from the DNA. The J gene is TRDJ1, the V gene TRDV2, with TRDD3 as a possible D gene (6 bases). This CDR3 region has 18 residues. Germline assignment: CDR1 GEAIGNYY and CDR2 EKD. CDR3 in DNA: TGTGCCTGTGACACCGTCCGGGGGACCCAATTGTACACCAATAAACTCATCTTT. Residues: CACDTVRGTQLYTNKLIF.

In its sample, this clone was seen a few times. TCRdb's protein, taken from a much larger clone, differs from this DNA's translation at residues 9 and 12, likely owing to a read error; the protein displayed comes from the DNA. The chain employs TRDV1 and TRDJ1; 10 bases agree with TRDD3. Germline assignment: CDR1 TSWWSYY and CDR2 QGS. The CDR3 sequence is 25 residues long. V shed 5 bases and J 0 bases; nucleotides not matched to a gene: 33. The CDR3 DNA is TGTGCTCTTGGGACTCAAGGCCTTACACCTTTTCTCTGGGGGATAACATCTGGATACACCGATAAACTCATCTTT. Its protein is CALGTQGLTPFLWGITSGYTDKLIF.

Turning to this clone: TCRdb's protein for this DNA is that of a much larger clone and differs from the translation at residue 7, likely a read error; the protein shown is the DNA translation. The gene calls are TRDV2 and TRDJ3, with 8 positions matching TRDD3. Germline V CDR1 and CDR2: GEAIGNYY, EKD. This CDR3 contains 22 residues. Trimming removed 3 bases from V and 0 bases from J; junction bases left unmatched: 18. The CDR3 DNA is TGTGCCTGTGACTCCGGCGTGTTTACTGGGGGCCCGAGCTCCTGGGACACCCGACAGATGTTTTTC. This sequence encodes CACDSGVFTGGPSSWDTRQMFF.

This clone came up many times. CDR3 DNA: TGTGCTCTTGGGACCCATGGGGGATACGCGGAGTACACCGATAAACTCATCTTT. Translated, it gives CALGTHGGYAEYTDKLIF. This sequence joins TRDV1 and TRDJ1; TRDD3 matches at 11 bases. CDR1 is TSWWSYY, CDR2 QGS, per germline. The CDR3 has 18 amino acids. The J segment lost 0 bases and the V segment lost 5 bases, leaving 11 bases of the junction unmatched.

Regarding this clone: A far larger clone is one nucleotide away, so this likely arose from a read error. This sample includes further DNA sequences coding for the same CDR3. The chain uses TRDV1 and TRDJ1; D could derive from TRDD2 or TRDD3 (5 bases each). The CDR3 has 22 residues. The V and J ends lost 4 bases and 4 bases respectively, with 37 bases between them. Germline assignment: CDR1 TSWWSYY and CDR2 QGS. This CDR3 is CALGVFFRSRGILGSRSDKLIF. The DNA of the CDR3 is TGTGCTCTTGGGGTATTCTTCCGGAGTCGGGGAATACTCGGCTCACGAAGCGATAAACTCATCTTT.

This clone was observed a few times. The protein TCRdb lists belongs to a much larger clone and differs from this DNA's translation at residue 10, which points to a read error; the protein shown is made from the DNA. As DNA, the CDR3 is TGTGCTCTTGGGGAACTAAAGTCCCTGCGCCGGTACTGGGGGATACAGGGGGAGGATAAACTCATCTTT. Translating gives CALGELKSLRRYWGIQGEDKLIF. The V gene is TRDV1, the J gene TRDJ1; 12 bases are a match to TRDD3. V shed 0 bases, J shed 5 bases, and the junction held 25 bases outside the gene matches. Germline assignment: CDR1 TSWWSYY and CDR2 QGS. This CDR3 has 23 residues.

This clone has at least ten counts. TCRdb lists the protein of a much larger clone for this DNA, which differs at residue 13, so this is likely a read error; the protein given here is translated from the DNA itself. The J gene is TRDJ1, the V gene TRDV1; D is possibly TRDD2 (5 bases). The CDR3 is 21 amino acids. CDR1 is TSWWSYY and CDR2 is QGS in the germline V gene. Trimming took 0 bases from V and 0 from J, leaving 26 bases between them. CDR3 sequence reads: CALGELLFAYVVLQYTDKLIF. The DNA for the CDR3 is TGTGCTCTTGGGGAACTACTATTCGCCTACGTTGTTCTGCAGTACACCGATAAACTCATCTTT.

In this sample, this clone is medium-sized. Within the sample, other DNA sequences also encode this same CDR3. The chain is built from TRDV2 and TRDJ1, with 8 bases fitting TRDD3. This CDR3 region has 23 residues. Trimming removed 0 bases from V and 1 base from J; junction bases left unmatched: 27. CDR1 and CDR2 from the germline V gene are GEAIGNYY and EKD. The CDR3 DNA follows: TGTGCCTGTGACACCGGGGGCTTTTTGCTGGGGGACGCCAGGAAAAGACCCACCGATAAACTCATCTTT. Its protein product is CACDTGGFLLGDARKRPTDKLIF.

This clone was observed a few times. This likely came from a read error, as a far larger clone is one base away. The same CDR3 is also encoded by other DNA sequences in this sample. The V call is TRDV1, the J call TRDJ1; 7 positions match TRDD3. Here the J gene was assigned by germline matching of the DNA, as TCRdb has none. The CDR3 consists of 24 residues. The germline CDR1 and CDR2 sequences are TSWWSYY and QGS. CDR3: CALGEGEGTVIPVLGIACTDKLIF. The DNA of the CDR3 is TGTGCTCTCGGGGAAGGGGAAGGAACGGTCATTCCAGTACTGGGGATTGCCTGCACCGATAAACTCATCTTT.

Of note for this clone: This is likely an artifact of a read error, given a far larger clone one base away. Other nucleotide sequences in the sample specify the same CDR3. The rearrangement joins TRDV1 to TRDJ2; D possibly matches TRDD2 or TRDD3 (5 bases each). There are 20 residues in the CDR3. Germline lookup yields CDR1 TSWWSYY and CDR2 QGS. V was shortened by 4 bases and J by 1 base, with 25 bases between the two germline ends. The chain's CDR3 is CALGGHRFQLGGLLTAQLFF. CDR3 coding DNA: TGTGCTCTTGGGGGCCACCGCTTCCAACTAGGGGGCCTTTTGACAGCACAACTCTTCTTT.